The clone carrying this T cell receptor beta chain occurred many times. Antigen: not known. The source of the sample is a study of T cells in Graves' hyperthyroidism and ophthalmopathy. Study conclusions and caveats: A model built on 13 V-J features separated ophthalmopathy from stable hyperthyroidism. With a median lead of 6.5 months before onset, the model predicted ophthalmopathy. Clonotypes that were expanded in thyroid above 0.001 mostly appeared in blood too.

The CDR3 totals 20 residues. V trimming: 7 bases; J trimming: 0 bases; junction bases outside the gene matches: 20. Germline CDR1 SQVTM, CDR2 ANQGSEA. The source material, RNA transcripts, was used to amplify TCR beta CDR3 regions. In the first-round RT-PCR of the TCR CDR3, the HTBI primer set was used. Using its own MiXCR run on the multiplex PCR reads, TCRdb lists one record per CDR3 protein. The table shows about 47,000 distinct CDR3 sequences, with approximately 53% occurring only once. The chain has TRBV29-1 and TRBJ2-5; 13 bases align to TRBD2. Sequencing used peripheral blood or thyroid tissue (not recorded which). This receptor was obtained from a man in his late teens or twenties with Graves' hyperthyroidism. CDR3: CSGQISPGLAGRWYQETQYF. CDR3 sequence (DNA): TGCAGCGGGCAGATTTCCCCGGGACTAGCGGGACGTTGGTACCAAGAGACCCAGTACTTC.